This is a list of T cell receptor beta chains from one sample in a study of CD8 T cells in Susac syndrome. TCRdb called the immunoSEQ multiplex PCR reads again in MiXCR, with one record for every CDR3 protein. Among 230,000 or so distinct CDR3 sequences listed, about 95% were seen once. The sequenced sample consisted of CD4+ T cells from PBMCs. These receptors were obtained from a human donor with multiple sclerosis. CDR3s leave out the opening cysteine and the closing phenylalanine or tryptophan. D genes are given only for firm matches. The size field is filled for only some rows; it gives once, few, many or a size class.

clone_size	d_call	j_call	v_call	cdr3_aa
-	TRBD1	TRBJ1-1	TRBV7-8	ASSPYPTGVGEAF
-	-	TRBJ1-1	TRBV7-9	ASSLTDLNTEAF
-	-	TRBJ1-2	TRBV14	ASSQGSSSSYGYT
-	TRBD2	TRBJ2-1	TRBV12-3/TRBV12-4	ASIYLPTSGNEQF
-	TRBD2	TRBJ2-7	TRBV7-2	ASSRTSGASSEQY
once	-	TRBJ2-1	TRBV20-1	SARSVSGYNEQF
once	TRBD2	TRBJ2-1	TRBV20-1	SARVSGRALGEQF
-	-	TRBJ2-3	TRBV12-3/TRBV12-4	ASSLQGGNTQY
-	-	TRBJ2-6	TRBV11-2	ASSGQPSGANVLT
few	-	TRBJ2-3	TRBV20-1	SARSTDTQY
-	-	TRBJ2-7	TRBV3-1	ASSLEGRSYEQY
-	-	TRBJ1-5	TRBV28	ASSLRLGNQPQH
-	-	TRBJ2-2	TRBV3-1	ASSHRTGELF
-	-	TRBJ2-1	TRBV5-1	ASSLSGTEYNEQF
-	TRBD1	TRBJ1-4	TRBV5-4	ASSTDRAEKLF
-	-	TRBJ1-5	TRBV6-1	ASSVHNDQPQH
-	-	TRBJ2-6	TRBV7-3	ASSLIAGANVLT
once	TRBD1	TRBJ2-7	TRBV5-1	ASSLVRGGPAYEQY
-	-	TRBJ1-1	TRBV27	ASSFQVEGAEAF
-	-	TRBJ2-1	TRBV28	ASSLTQGEQF
-	-	TRBJ1-4	TRBV29-1	SVAGRVSEKLF
-	-	TRBJ2-7	TRBV27	ASTLKPGRIYEQY
-	-	TRBJ2-3	TRBV6-1	ASSSPGGGSTDTQY
-	-	TRBJ1-2	TRBV5-4	ASSLVFNGYT
-	-	TRBJ2-1	TRBV9	ASSVDVRDYNEQF
once	TRBD2	TRBJ2-3	TRBV18	ASSPTTSGPGGTQY
-	-	TRBJ1-3	TRBV5-6	ASSSRQASGNTIY
-	TRBD1	TRBJ2-3	TRBV23-1	ASSPSQPGQGVTDTQY
-	-	TRBJ2-7	TRBV27	ASSPLGGLGSYEQY
-	-	TRBJ2-3	TRBV7-2	ASSRLGITDTQY
-	-	TRBJ2-3	TRBV3-1	ASSQLGSPTDTQY
-	-	TRBJ2-5	TRBV7-8	ASSPMAGAGETQY
once	-	TRBJ2-2	TRBV28	ASSVYGELF
once	-	TRBJ2-1	TRBV30	AWSATRWKF
-	-	TRBJ2-2	TRBV14	ASSQDLPGTGELF
once	-	TRBJ1-1	TRBV20-1	SASLLNTEAF
-	-	TRBJ1-5	TRBV27	ASSLQGGWNQPQH
-	-	TRBJ2-1	TRBV9	ASSTGPALQNEQF
-	-	TRBJ1-2	TRBV27	ASRETGSGYT
-	TRBD1	TRBJ1-5	TRBV20-1	SAATGTDQPQH
once	-	TRBJ2-2	TRBV3-1	ASSPRLANTGELF
-	TRBD2	TRBJ2-3	TRBV19	ASSTPMGGVTDTQY